This TCR beta chain was sequenced for a study of response to subunit inactivated influenza vaccine. Regarding the study as a whole: Authors suggested that a seasonal influenza vaccination recruits few new T cells each time.

TCRdb re-called the RT-PCR reads through MiXCR, storing one row per CDR3 protein. This sample has 500,000 to 600,000 distinct CDR3 sequences, with 10% to 15% found just once. This clonotype was seen more than once but under ten times. Its antigen is unknown. The length of the CDR3 is 15 residues. Germline assignment: CDR1 MNHEY and CDR2 SVGEGT. Trimming pared 5 bases from V and 2 bases from J, leaving 16 bases between. This chain links TRBV6-2 or TRBV6-3 with TRBJ2-7; D tentatively fits TRBD1 or TRBD2 (6 bases each). The receptor comes from a man aged 50-60 years who received an inactivated influenza vaccine. Specimen: PBMCs from blood, collected 45 days after vaccination. The CDR3 DNA reads TGTGCCAGCAGTGGGGGGCCTCCCGGTCCCTACGAGCAGTACTTC. Protein sequence: CASSGGPPGPYEQYF.